The clone carrying this T cell receptor beta chain is a singleton in its sample. These data belong to a study of shared clonotypes between healthy human individuals. This CDR3 comprises 15 residues. In germline, CDR1 is LGHNA, CDR2 YSLEER. V lost 2 bases and J lost 6; bases outside the gene matches: 2. Profiled with immunoSEQ multiplex PCR; TCRdb holds only in-frame clones, not every one. The table includes about 2.1 million clones, roughly 91% detected once. Naive CD8 cells lacked CD45RO and underwent positive selection for CCR7, leaving out terminally differentiated effector memory CD45RA+ cells. Every donor was a Caucasian adult from Nashville, Tennessee.

The source material was naive CD8+ T cells from PBMCs. This sequence originates from a man between 18 and 29 years old in good health. Some clones in this sample may be carry-over from other donors' samples. The rearrangement joins TRBV4-3 to TRBJ2-2; 11 positions agree with TRBD1. This chain's CDR3 is CASSQQDRGPGELFF. The CDR3 nucleotides are TGCGCCAGCAGCCAACAGGACAGGGGGCCCGGGGAGCTGTTTTTT.